This T cell receptor beta chain was retrieved from a study of blood T cell repertoires in COVID-19. Looking at the study overall: The study drew acute and convalescent COVID-19 samples from the United States, Italy and Spain. T cells, B-cell-depleted T cells, or PBMCs supplied cDNA or gDNA.

Germline assignment: CDR1 ENHRY and CDR2 SYGVKD. With V trimmed by 5 bases and J by 7 bases, 6 bases remained unmatched. This CDR3 comprises 16 residues. Produced via immunoSEQ multiplex PCR; TCRdb's table is partial and in-frame only. The sample has about 310,000 clones; almost 90% are singletons. The source material was peripheral blood. The chain carries TRBV10-3 and TRBJ1-6; TRBD1 agrees at 12 bases. This clonotype originated in a woman aged 40 to 49 with COVID-19, enrolled during active disease. CDR3 DNA: TGTGCCATCAGTTACGGGGACAGGGGGCTAAATTCACCCCTCCACTTT. Translated, it gives CAISYGDRGLNSPLHF.